The 30 T cell receptor beta chains presented below share a single source sample, sequenced in a study of OX40 agonist ivuxolimab in advanced cancers. Receptors were amplified or captured by the immunoSEQ multiplex PCR assay. TCRdb obtained this table from immuneACCESS and retained in-frame rearrangements with V and J assigned. These tables miss some clones; where compared with another copy, unresolved V genes account for less than half of the shortfall, and the remainder is unexplained. The sample includes tens of thousands of clones, with 92% observed a single time. The ten largest clones add up to around 0.51% of the sample. Sequences were derived from CD4+ or CD8+ T cells sorted from blood, sampled in a trial of the OX40 agonist ivuxolimab. The receptors shown here come from an adult with an advanced solid tumor such as melanoma, head and neck, liver or kidney cancer.

A remark on this clone: The sample holds other DNA sequences that translate to the same CDR3. V and J are TRBV30 and TRBJ1-5; D remains ambiguous. The CDR3 sequence is 13 residues long. Trimming took 1 base from V and 1 from J, leaving 5 bases between them. The germline V gene has CDR1 GTSNPN and CDR2 SVGIG (reference sequence). The CDR3 coding sequence is TGTGCCTGGAGTGGTGGGAGCAATCAGCCCCAGCATTTT. Translation: CAWSGGSNQPQHF.

The genes are TRBV21-1 and TRBJ2-1; TRBD1, the D gene given by the table, was not confirmed from the DNA. TRBV21-1 is classified as a pseudogene. The CDR3 runs to 15 residues. The CDR3 region is CASSNFGWTVGWQFF. In DNA form, the CDR3 reads TGTGCCAGCAGCAACTTCGGCTGGACAGTTGGGTGGCAGTTCTTC.

The V call is TRBV7-6, the J call TRBJ2-7; 12 bases agree with TRBD2. Germline V CDR1 and CDR2: SGHVS, FNYEAQ. Trimming took 4 bases from V and 7 from J; bases not matched to a gene: 8. The CDR3 spans 15 residues. In DNA form, the CDR3 reads TGTGCCAGCAGCTCCTGGACTAGCGGGGTCCCGGAGCAGTACTTC. It encodes CASSSWTSGVPEQYF. The whole variable domain, remainder taken from reference TRBV7-6 and TRBJ2-7, is GAGVSQSPRYKVTKRGQDVALRCDPISGHVSLYWYRQALGQGPEFLTYFNYEAQQDKSGLPNDRFSAERPEGSISTLTIQRTEQRDSAMYRCASSSWTSGVPEQYFGPGTRLTVT.

V usage is TRBV5-5 and J usage is TRBJ1-6; TRBD1 matches 7 bases. CDR1 and CDR2 (germline): SGHKS, YYEKEE (reference sequence). CDR3 length: 17 amino acids. V was clipped by 4 bases and J by 7 bases; unmatched bases: 14. The DNA for the CDR3 is TGTGCCAGCAGCCCGGCACAGGGGTCCCTCATGAATTCACCCCTCCACTTT. The encoded protein is CASSPAQGSLMNSPLHF.

This clone appeared a few times. V gene TRBV30 combines with J gene TRBJ1-2; D not resolved. Between the trimmed V and J ends, which lost 4 bases and 8 bases, there was a span of 11 bases. Germline CDR1 GTSNPN, CDR2 SVGIG (reference sequence). This CDR3 contains 11 residues. The CDR3 nucleotides read TGTGCCTGGACCCGAGATGGGGGCTACACCTTC. It is translated as CAWTRDGGYTF.

Of note for this clone: The junction differs from germline at one of its ends, possibly a read error. The rearrangement links TRBV7-7 to TRBJ2-6; D uncertain. CDR1 SSHAT and CDR2 FNYEAQ come from the germline V gene (reference sequence). The CDR3 totals 18 residues. The CDR3 DNA reads as TGTGCTAGCAGCTTCGGCAGTTTACTCCCCTCTGGGGCCAACGTCCTGACTTTC. It specifies CASSFGSLLPSGANVLTF.

The rearrangement links TRBV9 to TRBJ2-2; possibly TRBD1 or TRBD2 for D (7 bases each). The germline gives CDR1 SGDLS, CDR2 YYNGEE. Trimming took off 4 bases at V and 1 base at J, with 11 bases between the two ends. The CDR3 has 15 residues. CDR3 protein: CASSFRGGNTGELFF. For the CDR3, the DNA is TGTGCCAGCAGCTTCAGGGGGGGGAACACCGGGGAGCTGTTTTTT.

This chain links TRBV6-5 with TRBJ2-2, with 7 bases that match TRBD1. Germline trimming cut 3 bases from V and 7 bases from J; bases unmatched to any gene: 11. The CDR3 is 16 amino acids. The germline V gene has CDR1 MNHEY and CDR2 SVGAGI. The CDR3 bases are TGTGCCAGCAGTTATCGAATCAGGGGGTATGACGGGGAGCTGTTTTTT. As protein: CASSYRIRGYDGELFF.

Only a few counts were recorded for this clone. The chain recombines TRBV7-9 with TRBJ1-4; D call uncertain. This CDR3 comprises 12 residues. Trimming removed 6 bases from V and 8 bases from J, with 10 bases in between. From germline, CDR1 is SEHNR and CDR2 FQNEAQ (reference sequence). The chain's CDR3 is CASSRGWEKLFF. CDR3 bases: TGTGCCAGCAGTCGCGGGTGGGAAAAACTGTTTTTT.

CDR3 in amino acids: CASSSLGVNTEAFF. As DNA, the CDR3 is TGCGCCAGCAGCTCCCTTGGGGTGAACACTGAAGCTTTCTTT. The V gene is TRBV5-1, the J gene TRBJ1-1; D ambiguous. CDR1 is SGHRS and CDR2 is YFSETQ in the germline V gene. Trimming cost V 3 bases and J 0 bases, with 9 bases left between them. The CDR3 is 14 amino acids. Full variable domain (outside the CDR3, taken from reference TRBV5-1 and TRBJ1-1): KAGVTQTPRYLIKTRGQQVTLSCSPISGHRSVSWYQQTPGQGLQFLFEYFSETQRNKGNFPGRFSGRQFSNSRSEMNVSTLELGDSALYLCASSSLGVNTEAFFGQGTRLTVV.

This chain joins TRBV18 and TRBJ2-5, with 8 nucleotides matching TRBD1. Germline trimming cut 1 base from V and 4 bases from J; bases unmatched to any gene: 14. This CDR3 contains 18 residues. Per germline, CDR1 KGHSH and CDR2 LQKENI. CDR3 sequence: CASSPLRTGSFLGETQYF. The DNA of the CDR3 is TGTGCCAGCTCACCACTTCGGACAGGGAGCTTTTTGGGAGAGACCCAGTACTTC.

The chain employs TRBV29-1 and TRBJ2-5; possible D gene TRBD1, 6 bases. Trimming removed 1 base at V and 8 bases at J, with 11 bases between. Germline lookup yields CDR1 SQVTM and CDR2 ANQGSEA. There are 12 residues in the CDR3. The CDR3 sequence is CSVEGSGDTQYF. CDR3 nucleotides: TGCAGCGTTGAAGGGTCAGGGGATACCCAGTACTTC.

The V gene is TRBV19, the J gene TRBJ1-1; TRBD1 agrees at 7 bases. With 7 bases clipped from V and 5 bases from J, the junction kept 16 bases outside the gene matches. CDR1 is LNHDA, CDR2 SQIVND, per germline (reference sequence). The CDR3 consists of 16 residues. In nucleotides, the CDR3 is TGTGCCAGTACCACTCCCCGAAGACAGGGAGGAACTGAAGCTTTCTTT. Translation gives CASTTPRRQGGTEAFF. Full variable domain (rest looked up from reference TRBV19 and TRBJ1-1): DGGITQSPKYLFRKEGQNVTLSCEQNLNHDAMYWYRQDPGQGLRLIYYSQIVNDFQKGDIAEGYSVSREKKESFPLTVTSAQKNPTAFYLCASTTPRRQGGTEAFFGQGTRLTVV.

This sequence joins TRBV6-1 and TRBJ2-3; a weak D match, TRBD2 (6 bases). From germline, CDR1 is MNHNS and CDR2 SASEGT. CDR3 length equals 17 residues. V was clipped by 2 bases and J by 3 bases, with 18 bases between them. This chain's CDR3 is CASSERIAVSGTDTQYF. For the CDR3, the DNA is TGTGCCAGCAGTGAACGGATAGCGGTGAGCGGGACAGATACGCAGTATTTT.

The chain combines TRBV7-2 with TRBJ1-5, with D tentatively TRBD1 (5 bases). Germline CDR1 is SGHTA and CDR2 is FQGNSA. This CDR3 has 13 residues. Trimming removed 5 bases from V and 5 bases from J, with 10 bases in between. DNA for the CDR3: TGTGCCAGCAGCGAAAACAGGTATCAGCCCCAGCATTTT. Its protein product is CASSENRYQPQHF.

This sequence joins TRBV19 and TRBJ1-1, with 8 bases matching TRBD1. The CDR3 covers 16 residues. Germline V gene data show CDR1 as LNHDA and CDR2 as SQIVND (reference sequence). J lost 7 bases, V lost 7 bases, and 17 bases had no gene match. The CDR3 DNA sequence: TGTGCCAGTACCGACACCCCAGGGGGCTTCCTTGATGAAGCTTTCTTT. It yields the protein CASTDTPGGFLDEAFF.

The rearrangement links TRBV11-2 to TRBJ1-2; a possible D gene is TRBD1 (6 bases). Between the trimmed V and J ends, which lost 5 bases and 4 bases, there was a span of 8 bases. CDR1 SGHAT and CDR2 FQNNGV come from the germline V gene. The CDR3 sequence is 12 residues long. CDR3 coding DNA: TGTGCCAGCAGCCAGGACAGCTATGGCTACACCTTC. It codes for CASSQDSYGYTF.

The chain combines TRBV6-5 with TRBJ2-7; 7 nucleotides line up with TRBD2. Germline V gives CDR1 MNHEY, CDR2 SVGAGI. CDR3 size: 14 residues. With V trimmed by 10 bases and J by 2 bases, 11 bases remained unmatched. The CDR3 reads CAIRAGRPPYEQYF. The DNA for the CDR3 is TGTGCCATCCGAGCGGGGCGACCCCCCTACGAGCAGTACTTC.

The chain couples TRBV5-1 to TRBJ1-4, with no clear D. CDR1 and CDR2 (germline): SGHRS, YFSETQ. The ends were cut back, 2 bases at V and 4 bases at J, with 12 bases in the middle. The CDR3 is 15 residues long. CDR3 sequence (DNA): TGCGCCAGCAGCTTCGAAGGCTTCATTAATGAAAAACTGTTTTTT. Protein product: CASSFEGFINEKLFF.

The V gene is TRBV19, the J gene TRBJ1-1; 9 positions agree with TRBD1. Germline V gives CDR1 LNHDA, CDR2 SQIVND (reference sequence). This CDR3 comprises 14 residues. V lost 9 bases to trimming and J lost 8 bases; unmatched junction nucleotides: 13. Here the CDR3 DNA reads TGTGCCAGCATACCCGGACAGGGGCGCTACGAAGCTTTCTTT. Encoded protein: CASIPGQGRYEAFF.

The chain has TRBV29-1 and TRBJ1-5; no clear D gene. Germline-derived CDR1 and CDR2 are SQVTM and ANQGSEA. This CDR3 comprises 14 residues. Between the trimmed V and J ends, which lost 7 bases and 5 bases, there was a span of 18 bases. CDR3 sequence: CSAAGLAPDQPQHF. In DNA form, the CDR3 reads TGCAGCGCAGCTGGACTGGCACCCGATCAGCCCCAGCATTTT.

This sequence joins TRBV7-3 and TRBJ2-7; D is possibly TRBD1 (6 bases). Germline V CDR1 and CDR2: SGHTA, FQGTGA. V lost 2 bases to trimming and J lost 0 bases, with 8 bases between them. This CDR3 has 14 residues. The CDR3 nucleotides read TGTGCCAGCAGCTTAGCAGGGGACTCCTACGAGCAGTACTTC. Translating it yields CASSLAGDSYEQYF. Using reference TRBV7-3 and TRBJ2-7 for the parts outside the CDR3, the full variable domain is GAGVSQTPSNKVTEKGKYVELRCDPISGHTALYWYRQSLGQGPEFLIYFQGTGAADDSGLPNDRFFAVRPEGSVSTLKIQRTERGDSAVYLCASSLAGDSYEQYFGPGTRLTVT.

This clone was seen a single time. The chain combines TRBV9 with TRBJ1-1, with 9 bases lining up with TRBD1. The CDR3 spans 15 residues. Germline V gene sequence: CDR1 SGDLS, CDR2 YYNGEE. Germline trimming cut 3 bases from V and 4 bases from J; bases unmatched to any gene: 7. CDR3 protein: CASSAITGGGTEAFF. CDR3 DNA sequence: TGTGCCAGCAGCGCGATAACAGGGGGCGGCACTGAAGCTTTCTTT.

The chain uses TRBV5-1 and TRBJ2-5; the D gene is possibly TRBD2 (5 bases). V dropped 4 bases and J dropped 4 bases, with 14 bases sitting between them. Per germline, CDR1 SGHRS and CDR2 YFSETQ. The CDR3 runs to 14 residues. This chain's CDR3 is CASSPETRGETQYF. The CDR3, as DNA: TGCGCCAGCAGCCCCGAGACCCGGGGAGAGACCCAGTACTTC.

The chain combines TRBV30 with TRBJ2-7; D could derive from TRBD1 or TRBD2 (5 bases each). CDR1 is GTSNPN and CDR2 is SVGIG in the germline V gene (reference sequence). This CDR3 is 13 amino acids long. Trimming shortened V by 4 bases and J by 2 bases, and 12 bases separated the two germline ends. CDR3 loop: CAWTPTGPYEQYF. CDR3 DNA: TGTGCCTGGACCCCGACGGGACCCTACGAGCAGTACTTC.

This chain links TRBV6-5 with TRBJ1-1, with 10 bases identical to TRBD1. This CDR3 is built from 15 residues. The V gene end was trimmed by 2 bases and the J gene end by 1 base; junction bases not matched to a gene: 1. CDR1 MNHEY and CDR2 SVGAGI come from the germline V gene. The CDR3 DNA reads as TGTGCCAGCAGTTACGGGGACAGGGGGAACACTGAAGCTTTCTTT. As protein: CASSYGDRGNTEAFF.

The genes are TRBV2 and TRBJ1-1; D is perhaps TRBD1 (6 bases). The CDR3 covers 14 residues. The germline V and J ends were trimmed by 6 bases and 4 bases, with 15 bases remaining between them. Germline CDR1 reads SNHLY; CDR2 reads FYNNEI. The CDR3 coding sequence is TGTGCCAGCAGCTCCAGGGGCGGGGGCACTGAAGCTTTCTTT. This gives the protein CASSSRGGGTEAFF. Complete variable domain (other parts from reference TRBV2 and TRBJ1-1): EPEVTQTPSHQVTQMGQEVILRCVPISNHLYFYWYRQILGQKVEFLVSFYNNEISEKSEIFDDQFSVERPDGSNFTLKIRSTKLEDSAMYFCASSSRGGGTEAFFGQGTRLTVV.

The chain employs TRBV2 and TRBJ1-5; no clear D. CDR3 length: 13 residues. Trimming pared 0 bases from V and 3 bases from J, leaving 3 bases between. Germline CDR1 and CDR2: SNHLY and FYNNEI. The CDR3 nucleotides are TGTGCCAGCAGTGAAGCCACCAATCAGCCCCAGCATTTT. Translation gives CASSEATNQPQHF.

This chain joins TRBV5-1 and TRBJ2-7; 11 bases match TRBD1. Per the germline V gene, CDR1 is SGHRS and CDR2 is YFSETQ. J gave up 6 bases and V 2 bases, and 7 bases lay outside the gene matches. The CDR3 contains 15 residues. For the CDR3, the DNA is TGCGCCAGCAGCTTACAACCGGGACAGGGGGGCGAGCAGTACTTC. The encoded protein is CASSLQPGQGGEQYF.

In regard to this clone: Other DNA sequences in the sample encode the same CDR3. The chain combines TRBV5-1 with TRBJ2-1, with TRBD2 matching over 14 bases. Germline values: CDR1 SGHRS, CDR2 YFSETQ. Trimming cost V 4 bases and J 7 bases; bases outside gene matches: 4. This CDR3 region has 15 residues. The CDR3 region has the DNA TGCGCCAGCAGCCCGGGACTAGCGGGGGTGAATGAGCAGTTCTTC. It specifies CASSPGLAGVNEQFF.